The present entry profiles one T cell receptor beta chain with its context. The data are from a study of early stage breast cancer tumors. Sampling of the adjacent normal breast tissue occurred roughly 1.8-4 cm from the tumor. From germline, CDR1 is LNHDA and CDR2 SQIVND (reference sequence). The CDR3 spans 18 residues. Deletions cut 2 bases from V and 0 bases from J, with 14 bases between. Produced via immunoSEQ multiplex PCR; TCRdb's table is partial and in-frame only. The sample has some 10,000 clones, around 79% seen once; the top ten hold approximately 8.2%. V gene TRBV19 combines with J gene TRBJ2-6, with D hard to call. The clonotype comes from a person aged 35 to 50 with breast cancer. The sample consisted of normal breast tissue next to the tumor. CDR3 nucleotides: TGTGCCAGTAGTATAAGGGCGGTGGGCTTCTCTGGGGCCAACGTCCTGACTTTC. Protein: CASSIRAVGFSGANVLTF.